The rows below give T cell receptor beta chains drawn from one sample of a study of blood T cell repertoires in COVID-19. Assay: immunoSEQ multiplex PCR; the TCRdb copy retains only in-frame clones and omits some. The data contain 180,000 or so clones, 81% of them singletons. The sample was peripheral blood. Source of these receptors: a woman over 75 with COVID-19, enrolled during active disease. The conserved cysteine and the conserved F or W are not part of the CDR3 here. Fields, in order: CDR3 protein, CDR3 length, J gene, V gene.

cdr3_aa: ASSFSGGTPYEQY; cdr3_length: 13; j_call: TRBJ2-7; v_call: TRBV7-2
cdr3_aa: ASSLSGTGELF; cdr3_length: 11; j_call: TRBJ2-2; v_call: TRBV9
cdr3_aa: ASSIIRGRSYNEQF; cdr3_length: 14; j_call: TRBJ2-1; v_call: TRBV19
cdr3_aa: ASSFPGAGEQY; cdr3_length: 11; j_call: TRBJ2-7; v_call: TRBV27
cdr3_aa: SAKGSYGYT; cdr3_length: 9; j_call: TRBJ1-2; v_call: TRBV20-1
cdr3_aa: ASSQEVAGGSTDTQY; cdr3_length: 15; j_call: TRBJ2-3; v_call: TRBV4-2
cdr3_aa: ASSSFLGRSSYEQY; cdr3_length: 14; j_call: TRBJ2-7; v_call: TRBV5-4
cdr3_aa: ASSPGDRSYNEQF; cdr3_length: 13; j_call: TRBJ2-1; v_call: TRBV18
cdr3_aa: ASSSDRVNEKLF; cdr3_length: 12; j_call: TRBJ1-4; v_call: TRBV5-8
cdr3_aa: ASSPRQGGYNEQF; cdr3_length: 13; j_call: TRBJ2-1; v_call: TRBV4-1
cdr3_aa: ASSLGTPGQGYGYT; cdr3_length: 14; j_call: TRBJ1-2; v_call: TRBV5-6
cdr3_aa: ASSLAQGWGKETQY; cdr3_length: 14; j_call: TRBJ2-5; v_call: TRBV7-2
cdr3_aa: SVDLHGYT; cdr3_length: 8; j_call: TRBJ1-2; v_call: TRBV29-1
cdr3_aa: ASESGTGGSPLH; cdr3_length: 12; j_call: TRBJ1-6; v_call: TRBV10-2
cdr3_aa: ASSLAKAGYEQY; cdr3_length: 12; j_call: TRBJ2-7; v_call: TRBV7-8
cdr3_aa: ASSDPSGNTGELF; cdr3_length: 13; j_call: TRBJ2-2; v_call: TRBV6-1
cdr3_aa: SVGSWDRGLNEQF; cdr3_length: 13; j_call: TRBJ2-1; v_call: TRBV29-1
cdr3_aa: AISDSSGQLNQPQH; cdr3_length: 14; j_call: TRBJ1-5; v_call: TRBV10-3
cdr3_aa: ASSHFAATDTQY; cdr3_length: 12; j_call: TRBJ2-3; v_call: TRBV3-1/TRBV3-2
cdr3_aa: ASSLGDSNEKLF; cdr3_length: 12; j_call: TRBJ1-4; v_call: TRBV7-9
cdr3_aa: ATRRGGVINEQF; cdr3_length: 12; j_call: TRBJ2-1; v_call: TRBV27
cdr3_aa: SVERLAENTGELF; cdr3_length: 13; j_call: TRBJ2-2; v_call: TRBV29-1